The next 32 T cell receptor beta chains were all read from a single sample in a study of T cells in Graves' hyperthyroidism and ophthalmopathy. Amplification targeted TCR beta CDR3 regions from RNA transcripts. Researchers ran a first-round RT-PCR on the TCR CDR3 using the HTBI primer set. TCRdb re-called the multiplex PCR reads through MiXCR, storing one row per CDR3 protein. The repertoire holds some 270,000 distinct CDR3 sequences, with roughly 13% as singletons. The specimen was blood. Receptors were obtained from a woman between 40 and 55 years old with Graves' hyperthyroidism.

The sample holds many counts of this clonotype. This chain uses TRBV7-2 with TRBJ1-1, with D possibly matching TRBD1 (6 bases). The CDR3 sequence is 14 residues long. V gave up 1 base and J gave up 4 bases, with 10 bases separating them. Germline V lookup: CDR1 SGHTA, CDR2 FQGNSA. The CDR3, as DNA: TGTGCCAGCAGCTTAGACAGGGTGATCACTGAAGCTTTCTTT. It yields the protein CASSLDRVITEAFF.

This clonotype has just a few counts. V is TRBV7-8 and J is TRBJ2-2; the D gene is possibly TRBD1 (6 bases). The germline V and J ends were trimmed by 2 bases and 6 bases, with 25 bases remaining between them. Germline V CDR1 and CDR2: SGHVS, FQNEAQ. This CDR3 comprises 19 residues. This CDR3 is CASSLKLTGWGVGSGELFF. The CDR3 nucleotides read TGTGCCAGCAGCTTAAAGCTGACAGGTTGGGGCGTTGGGTCCGGGGAGCTGTTTTTT.

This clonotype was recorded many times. CDR3 bases: TGTGCTAGTGGTTTGGTGTGGGATACGCAGTATTTT. As protein: CASGLVWDTQYF. V is TRBV12-5 and J is TRBJ2-3, with D unclear. V was pared by 0 bases and J by 6 bases, with 4 bases between. In germline, CDR1 is LGHNT, CDR2 FRNRAP. This CDR3 is 12 amino acids long.

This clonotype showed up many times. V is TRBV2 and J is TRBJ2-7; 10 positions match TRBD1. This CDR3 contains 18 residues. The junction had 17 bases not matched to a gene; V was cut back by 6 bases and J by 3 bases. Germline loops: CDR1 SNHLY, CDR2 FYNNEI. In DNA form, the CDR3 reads TGTGCCAGCAGCGACCCCGACAGGGGGCTGGACAGAAACTACGAGCAGTACTTC. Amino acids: CASSDPDRGLDRNYEQYF. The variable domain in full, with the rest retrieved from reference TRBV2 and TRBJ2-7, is EPEVTQTPSHQVTQMGQEVILRCVPISNHLYFYWYRQILGQKVEFLVSFYNNEISEKSEIFDDQFSVERPDGSNFTLKIRSTKLEDSAMYFCASSDPDRGLDRNYEQYFGPGTRLTVT.

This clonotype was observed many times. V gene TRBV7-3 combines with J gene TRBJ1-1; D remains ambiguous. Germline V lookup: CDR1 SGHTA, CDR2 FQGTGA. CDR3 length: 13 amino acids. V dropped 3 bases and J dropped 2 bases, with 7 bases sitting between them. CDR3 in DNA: TGTGCCAGCAGCTTCGGGGAAAACACTGAAGCTTTCTTT. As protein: CASSFGENTEAFF.

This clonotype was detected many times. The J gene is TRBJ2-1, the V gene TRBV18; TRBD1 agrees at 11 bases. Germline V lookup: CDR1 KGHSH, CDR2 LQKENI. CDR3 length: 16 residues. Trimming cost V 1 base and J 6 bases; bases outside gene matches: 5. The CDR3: CASSPRGTGGFNEQFF. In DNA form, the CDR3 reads TGTGCCAGCTCACCACGGGGGACAGGGGGATTCAATGAGCAGTTCTTC.

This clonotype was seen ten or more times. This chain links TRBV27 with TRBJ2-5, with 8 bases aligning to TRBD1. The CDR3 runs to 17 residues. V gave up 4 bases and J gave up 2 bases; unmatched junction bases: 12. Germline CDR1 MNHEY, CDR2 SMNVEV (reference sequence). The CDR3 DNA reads TGTGCCAGCAGTTCAGACAAATTGACAGGGGTTCAAGAGACCCAGTACTTC. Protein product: CASSSDKLTGVQETQYF.

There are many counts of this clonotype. CDR3 nucleotides: TGTGCCAGCAGCGTACAGGGGACAGAGACCCAGTACTTC. Its protein product is CASSVQGTETQYF. The chain recombines TRBV3-1 with TRBJ2-5, with TRBD1 identical over 7 bases. The CDR3 is 13 amino acids. The germline V gene has CDR1 LGHDT and CDR2 YNNKEL (reference sequence). Trimming took 5 bases from V and 4 from J; bases not matched to a gene: 4.

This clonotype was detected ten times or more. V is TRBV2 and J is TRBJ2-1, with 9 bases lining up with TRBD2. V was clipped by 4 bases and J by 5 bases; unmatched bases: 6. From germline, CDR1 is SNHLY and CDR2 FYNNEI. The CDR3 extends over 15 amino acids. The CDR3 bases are TGTGCCAGCAGTGGGGCTAGCGGGAAAAACAATGAGCAGTTCTTC. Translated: CASSGASGKNNEQFF.

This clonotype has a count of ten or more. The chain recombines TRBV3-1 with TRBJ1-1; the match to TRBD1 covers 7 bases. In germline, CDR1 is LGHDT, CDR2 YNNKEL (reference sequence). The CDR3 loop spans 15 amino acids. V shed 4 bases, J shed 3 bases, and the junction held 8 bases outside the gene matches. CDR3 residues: CASSLGGGGDTEAFF. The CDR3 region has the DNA TGTGCCAGCAGCCTAGGGGGCGGTGGGGACACTGAAGCTTTCTTT.

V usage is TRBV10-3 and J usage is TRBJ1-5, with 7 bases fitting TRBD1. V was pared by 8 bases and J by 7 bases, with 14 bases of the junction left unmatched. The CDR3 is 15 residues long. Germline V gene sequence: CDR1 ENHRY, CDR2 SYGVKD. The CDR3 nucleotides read TGTGCCATCTCCCGGGACAGCGGCGCGGGGCAGCCCCAGCATTTT. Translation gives CAISRDSGAGQPQHF.

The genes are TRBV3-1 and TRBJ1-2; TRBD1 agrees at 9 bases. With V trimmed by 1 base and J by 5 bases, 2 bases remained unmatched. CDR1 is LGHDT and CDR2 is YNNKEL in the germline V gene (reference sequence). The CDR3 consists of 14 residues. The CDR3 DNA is TGTGCCAGCAGCCAAGCCGGACAGGGGTATGGCTACACCTTC. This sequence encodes CASSQAGQGYGYTF.

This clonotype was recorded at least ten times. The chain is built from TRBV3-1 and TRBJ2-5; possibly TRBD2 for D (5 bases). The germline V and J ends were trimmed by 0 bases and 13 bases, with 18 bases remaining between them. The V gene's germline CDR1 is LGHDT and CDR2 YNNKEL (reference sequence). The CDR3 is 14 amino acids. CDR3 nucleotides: TGTGCCAGCAGCCAAGACCGGAGGAGCGGTTCTAGGTACTTC. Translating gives CASSQDRRSGSRYF.

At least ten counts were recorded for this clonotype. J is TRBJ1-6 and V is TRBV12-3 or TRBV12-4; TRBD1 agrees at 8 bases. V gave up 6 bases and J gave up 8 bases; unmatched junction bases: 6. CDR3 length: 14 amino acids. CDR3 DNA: TGTGCCAGCAGCACCGGGACAGGTTATTCACCCCTCCACTTT. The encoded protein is CASSTGTGYSPLHF.

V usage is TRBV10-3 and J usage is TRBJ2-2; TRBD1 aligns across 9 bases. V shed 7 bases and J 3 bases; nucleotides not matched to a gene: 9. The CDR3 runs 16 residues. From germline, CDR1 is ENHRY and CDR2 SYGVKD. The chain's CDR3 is CAITRSGQGYTGELFF. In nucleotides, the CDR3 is TGTGCCATCACCCGAAGCGGACAGGGGTACACCGGGGAGCTGTTTTTT.

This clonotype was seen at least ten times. The CDR3 DNA sequence: TGTGCTAGTGGTTTGGTCCAGACACCTCCCTATGGCTACACCTTC. Its translation is CASGLVQTPPYGYTF. The chain couples TRBV12-5 to TRBJ1-2; D is uncertain. This CDR3 has 15 residues. Germline lookup yields CDR1 LGHNT and CDR2 FRNRAP. Trimming removed 0 bases at V and 4 bases at J, with 12 bases between.

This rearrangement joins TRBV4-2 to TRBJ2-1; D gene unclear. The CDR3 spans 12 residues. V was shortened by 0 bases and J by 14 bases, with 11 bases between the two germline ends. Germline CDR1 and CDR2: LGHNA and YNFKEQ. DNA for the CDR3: TGTGCCAGCAGCCAAGACGCAAGGATTAAGTTCTTC. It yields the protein CASSQDARIKFF.

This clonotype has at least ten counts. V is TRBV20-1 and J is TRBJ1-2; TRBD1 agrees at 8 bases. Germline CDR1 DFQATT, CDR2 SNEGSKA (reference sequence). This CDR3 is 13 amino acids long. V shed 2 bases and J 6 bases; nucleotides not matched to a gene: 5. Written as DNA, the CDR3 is TGCAGTGCTAGACCGGACAGGGATGATGGCTACACCTTC. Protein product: CSARPDRDDGYTF.

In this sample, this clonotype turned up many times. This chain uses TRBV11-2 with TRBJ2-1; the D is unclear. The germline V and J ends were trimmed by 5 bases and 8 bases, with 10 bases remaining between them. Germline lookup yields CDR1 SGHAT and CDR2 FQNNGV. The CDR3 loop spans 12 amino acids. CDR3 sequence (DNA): TGTGCCAGCAGCCCCCTTAGGGATGAGCAGTTCTTC. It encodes CASSPLRDEQFF.

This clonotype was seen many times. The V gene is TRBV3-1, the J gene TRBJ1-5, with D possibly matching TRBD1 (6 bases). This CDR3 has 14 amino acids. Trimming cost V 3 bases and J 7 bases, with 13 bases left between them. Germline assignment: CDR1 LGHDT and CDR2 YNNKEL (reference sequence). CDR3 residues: CASSQRQVGQPQHF. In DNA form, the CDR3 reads TGTGCCAGCAGCCAGCGACAGGTTGGGCAGCCCCAGCATTTT.

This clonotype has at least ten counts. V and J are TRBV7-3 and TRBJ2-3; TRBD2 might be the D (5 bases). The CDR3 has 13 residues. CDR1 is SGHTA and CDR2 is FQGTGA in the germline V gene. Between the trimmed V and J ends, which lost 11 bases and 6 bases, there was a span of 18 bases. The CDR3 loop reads CASGVRKGDTQYF. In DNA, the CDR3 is TGTGCCTCCGGGGTCAGAAAAGGGGATACGCAGTATTTT.

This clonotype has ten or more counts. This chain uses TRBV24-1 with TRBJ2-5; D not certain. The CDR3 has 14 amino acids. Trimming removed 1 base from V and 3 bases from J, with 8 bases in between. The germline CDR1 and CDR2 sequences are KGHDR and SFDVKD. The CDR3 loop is CATSDFTQKETQYF. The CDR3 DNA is TGTGCCACCAGTGATTTTACACAAAAAGAGACCCAGTACTTC.

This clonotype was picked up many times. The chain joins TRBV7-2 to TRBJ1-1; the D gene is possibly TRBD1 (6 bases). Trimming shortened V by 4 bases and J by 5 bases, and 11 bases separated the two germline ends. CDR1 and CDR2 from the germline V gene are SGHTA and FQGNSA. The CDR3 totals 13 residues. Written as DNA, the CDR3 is TGTGCCAGCAGCTCACAGGGACGAACTGAAGCTTTCTTT. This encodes CASSSQGRTEAFF. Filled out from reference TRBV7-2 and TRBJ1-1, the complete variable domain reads GAGVSQSPSNKVTEKGKDVELRCDPISGHTALYWYRQSLGQGLEFLIYFQGNSAPDKSGLPSDRFSAERTGGSVSTLTIQRTQQEDSAVYLCASSSQGRTEAFFGQGTRLTVV.

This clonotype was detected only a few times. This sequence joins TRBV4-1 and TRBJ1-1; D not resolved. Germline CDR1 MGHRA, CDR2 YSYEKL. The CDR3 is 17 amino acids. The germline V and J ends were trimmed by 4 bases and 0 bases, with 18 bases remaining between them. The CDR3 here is CASSRPLSTGMNTEAFF. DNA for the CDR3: TGCGCCAGCAGCCGTCCCCTCAGTACGGGGATGAACACTGAAGCTTTCTTT.

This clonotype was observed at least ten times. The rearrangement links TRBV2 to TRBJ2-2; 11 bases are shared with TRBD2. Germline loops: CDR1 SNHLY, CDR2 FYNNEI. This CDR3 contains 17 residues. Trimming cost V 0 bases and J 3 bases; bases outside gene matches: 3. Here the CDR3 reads CASSEALLAGDTGELFF. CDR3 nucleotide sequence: TGTGCCAGCAGTGAAGCGCTACTAGCGGGGGACACCGGGGAGCTGTTTTTT.

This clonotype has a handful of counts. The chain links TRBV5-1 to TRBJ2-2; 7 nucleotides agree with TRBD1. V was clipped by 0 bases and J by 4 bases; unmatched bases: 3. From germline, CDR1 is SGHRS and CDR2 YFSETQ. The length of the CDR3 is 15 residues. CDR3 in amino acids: CASSLGTGVTGELFF. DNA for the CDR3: TGCGCCAGCAGCTTGGGTACAGGGGTCACCGGGGAGCTGTTTTTT.

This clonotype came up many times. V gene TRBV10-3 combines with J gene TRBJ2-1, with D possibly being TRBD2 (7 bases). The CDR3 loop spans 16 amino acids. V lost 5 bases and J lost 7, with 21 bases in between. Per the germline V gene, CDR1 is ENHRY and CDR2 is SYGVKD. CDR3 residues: CAISPIKRDTLNEQFF. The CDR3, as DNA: TGTGCCATCAGTCCCATTAAGCGGGACACCTTAAATGAGCAGTTCTTC.

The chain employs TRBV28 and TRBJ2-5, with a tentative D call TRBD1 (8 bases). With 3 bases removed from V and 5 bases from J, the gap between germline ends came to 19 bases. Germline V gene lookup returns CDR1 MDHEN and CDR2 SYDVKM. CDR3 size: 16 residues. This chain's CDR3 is CASSLPTGEGQETQYF. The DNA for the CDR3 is TGTGCCAGCAGTTTGCCGACAGGGGAGGGTCAGGAGACCCAGTACTTC.

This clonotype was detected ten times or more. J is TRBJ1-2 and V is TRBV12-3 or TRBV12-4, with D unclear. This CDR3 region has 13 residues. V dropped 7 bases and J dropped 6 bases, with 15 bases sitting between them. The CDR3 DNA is TGTGCCAGCACAGGCACCGGATGGGATGGCTACACCTTC. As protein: CASTGTGWDGYTF.

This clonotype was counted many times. The CDR3 region is CASSYANRERGDTQYF. CDR3 coding DNA: TGTGCCAGCAGTTACGCGAACAGGGAAAGAGGAGATACGCAGTATTTT. The chain carries TRBV6-6 and TRBJ2-3; a possible D gene is TRBD1 (6 bases). Trimming took 2 bases from V and 5 from J, leaving 17 bases between them. The CDR3 has 16 residues. The germline gives CDR1 MNHNY, CDR2 SVGAGI (reference sequence).

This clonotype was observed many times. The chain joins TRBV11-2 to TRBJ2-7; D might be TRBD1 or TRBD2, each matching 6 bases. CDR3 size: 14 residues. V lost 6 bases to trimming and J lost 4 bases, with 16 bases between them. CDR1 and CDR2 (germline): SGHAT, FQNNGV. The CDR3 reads CASRHPGGPYEQYF. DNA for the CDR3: TGTGCCAGCAGACACCCCGGGGGCCCATACGAGCAGTACTTC.

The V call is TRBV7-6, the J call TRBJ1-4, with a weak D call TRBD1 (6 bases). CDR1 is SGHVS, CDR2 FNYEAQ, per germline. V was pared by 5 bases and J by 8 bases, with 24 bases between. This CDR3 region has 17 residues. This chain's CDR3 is CASSLYDTGSSSEKLFF. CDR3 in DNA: TGTGCCAGCAGCCTTTATGACACAGGGTCTAGCAGCGAAAAACTGTTTTTT.